This T cell receptor beta chain was sequenced during a study of T cell repertoires in cytomegalovirus infection. Whole-study context: CMV epitopes, recently identified HLA-C-restricted and well-studied HLA-B-restricted, were used. Public TCR beta signature analysis indicated the presence of both CMV infection and matching HLA type. Findings and limits, study-wide: HLA-C-restricted CMV-specific TCR beta clonotypes prevailed in the ex vivo response.

TCRdb itself ran the reads through MiXCR, one entry per CDR3 protein. In the table there are around 710,000 distinct CDR3 sequences, 25% to 35% of which are singletons. This clonotype showed up many times. Its antigen is currently unknown. The CDR3 is made up of 15 amino acids. Per the germline V gene, CDR1 is SGHTA and CDR2 is FQGNSA. V was pared by 3 bases and J by 0 bases, with 11 bases between. The rearrangement joins TRBV7-2 to TRBJ1-1, with D hard to call. This receptor was identified in a human donor in good health (CMV status not recorded). Some clones in this sample may be carry-over from other donors' samples. Sequencing used cultured CD8+ T cells from PBMCs, obtained from culture after CMV antigen stimulation. The CDR3 nucleotides read TGTGCCAGCAGCTTGGCAAGATACATGAACACTGAAGCTTTCTTT. Protein: CASSLARYMNTEAFF.